This T cell receptor (beta chain) is drawn from a study of CD8 T cells in Susac syndrome. The V end was cut by 0 bases, the J end by 11 bases, with 8 bases between. CDR3 length: 12 amino acids. CDR1 LGHDT and CDR2 YNNKEL come from the germline V gene (reference sequence). Random-hexamer reverse transcription was applied to about 0.45 to 1 ug RNA. By means of immunoSEQ multiplex PCR, TCR beta CDR3 spanning 54 Vbeta and 13 Jbeta underwent amplification. Each CDR3 protein gets one entry after TCRdb re-called the immunoSEQ multiplex PCR reads with MiXCR. The sample has roughly 200,000 distinct CDR3 sequences, just under 95% seen once; the top ten hold just over 0.08%. Sequencing of TCR beta, carried out with a high-throughput approach, was applied to CD8+ and CD4+ T cells from the blood. The multiple sclerosis control group comprised treatment-naive patients with stable or active relapsing-remitting disease.

This clonotype originated in a human donor with multiple sclerosis. The sample comprised CD4+ T cells from PBMCs. This sequence joins TRBV3-1 and TRBJ2-1; D gene uncertain. The CDR3 DNA reads as TGTGCCAGCAGCCAAGATAGGGAACAGCAGTTCTTC. Translated, it gives CASSQDREQQFF.